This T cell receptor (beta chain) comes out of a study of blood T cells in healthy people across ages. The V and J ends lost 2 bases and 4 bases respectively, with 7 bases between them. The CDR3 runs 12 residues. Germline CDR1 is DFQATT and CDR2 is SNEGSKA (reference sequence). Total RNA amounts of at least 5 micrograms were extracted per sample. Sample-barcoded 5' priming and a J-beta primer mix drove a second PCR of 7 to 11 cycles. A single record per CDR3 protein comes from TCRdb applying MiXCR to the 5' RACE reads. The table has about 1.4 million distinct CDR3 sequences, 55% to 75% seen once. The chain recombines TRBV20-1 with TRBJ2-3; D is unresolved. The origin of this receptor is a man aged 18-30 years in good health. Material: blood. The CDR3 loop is CSARIGPDTQYF. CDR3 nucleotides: TGCAGTGCTAGAATCGGCCCAGATACGCAGTATTTT.